Listed below are T cell receptor beta chains from one sample, sequenced in a study of T-cell reconstitution after alpha-beta-depleted transplantation in children. MiXCR was run by TCRdb on the PCR reads, yielding one entry per CDR3 protein. The profile covers about a million distinct CDR3 sequences, with 25% to 30% appearing a single time and roughly 27% taken by the ten largest. The sequenced sample was PBMCs, mostly from graft donor cells, obtained 360 days after TCRalphabeta/CD19-depleted stem cell transplant. These receptors were taken from a boy less than two years old who had a stem cell transplant for SCID, so the T cells may come from the graft donor. Both conserved end residues are part of each CDR3. The D gene is left open where the match is weak. Size tells how often a clone was seen (once, few, many) or the class of an expanded clone, and some rows leave it out.

>TRBJ2-5|TRBV25-1|NA|NA
TGTGCCAGCAGTGAGCCTCTACTACTCCAAGAGACCCAGTACTTC
CASSEPLLLQETQYF
>TRBJ1-1|TRBV6-5|NA|TRBD1
TGTGCCAGCAGTTACACCCGGACAGGGAGGGGCACTGAAGCTTTCTTT
CASSYTRTGRGTEAFF
>TRBJ2-7|TRBV10-3|few|NA
TGTGCCATCAGTCTCGGCACAACCTACGAGCAGTACTTC
CAISLGTTYEQYF
>TRBJ2-1|TRBV7-3|few|TRBD2
TGTGCCAGCAGCTTAAGGGGGACTAGCAACAATGAGCAGTTCTTC
CASSLRGTSNNEQFF
>TRBJ1-1|TRBV5-1|NA|TRBD1
TGCGCCAGCAGCTTGGATGACAGGGGTGGGGGAGCTTTCTTT
CASSLDDRGGGAFF
>TRBJ1-1|TRBV28|many|NA
TGTGCCAGCAGTAGCCATGGGGAGAAGACTGAAGCTTTCTTT
CASSSHGEKTEAFF
>TRBJ2-7|TRBV5-1|few|TRBD2
TGCGCCAGCAGCTCCCCGGGGCGGGGGAGTCGTTACGAGCAGTACTTC
CASSSPGRGSRYEQYF
>TRBJ1-1|TRBV7-9|NA|NA
TGTGCCAGCAGCTTAGGACTGGGTCACACTGAAGCTTTCTTT
CASSLGLGHTEAFF
>TRBJ2-5|TRBV29-1|NA|TRBD2
TGCAGCGTGGCCGGGACTAGAGAGGAGACCCAGTACTTC
CSVAGTREETQYF
>TRBJ2-3|TRBV3-1|NA|NA
TGTGCCAGCAGCCCGACAAGTCCCAGGCAGTCGCGGGACTTCACCCCAGATACGCAGTATTTT
CASSPTSPRQSRDFTPDTQYF
>TRBJ1-5|TRBV20-1|NA|TRBD1
TGCAGTGCCTGGACAGGTTATGGCAATCAGCCCCAGCATTTT
CSAWTGYGNQPQHF
>TRBJ2-5|TRBV3-1|NA|NA
TGTGCCAGCGCCAGAGCGAAAGAGACCCAGTACTTC
CASARAKETQYF
>TRBJ1-2|TRBV4-3|once|NA
TGCGCCAGCAGCCGAAGCAATGAAGGGGGCTATGGCTACACCTTC
CASSRSNEGGYGYTF
>TRBJ2-7|TRBV9|few|TRBD2
TGTGCCAGCAGCCCCCGTAGCGGGAGCTCCTACGAGCAGTACTTC
CASSPRSGSSYEQYF
>TRBJ1-4|TRBV7-8|NA|NA
TGTGCCAGCAGCTTAGCGGTGGCAGGGCGAAATGAAAAACTGTTTTTT
CASSLAVAGRNEKLFF
>TRBJ1-4|TRBV20-1|NA|TRBD1
TGCAGTGCCAGGGACAGGGGGCTTGAAAAACTGTTTTTT
CSARDRGLEKLFF
>TRBJ2-2|TRBV11-1|many|NA
TGTGCCAGCAGTTTAAAGCCCCTAGAGAGTGTTCACACCGGGGAGCTGTTTTTT
CASSLKPLESVHTGELFF
>TRBJ2-2|TRBV7-9|NA|NA
TGTGCCAGCAGCATCCGGTTCCTCACCGGGGAGCTGTTTTTT
CASSIRFLTGELFF
>TRBJ1-4|TRBV29-1|NA|NA
TGCAGCGTTGGAACAGGGCAGGCCTATAATGAAAAACTGTTTTTT
CSVGTGQAYNEKLFF
>TRBJ2-1|TRBV7-8|NA|NA
TGTGCCAGCAGCTTACTATGGGGATACAATGAGCAGTTCTTC
CASSLLWGYNEQFF
>TRBJ2-7|TRBV4-2|few|NA
TGTGCCAGCAGCCAAGAGACCAGGGGAAGCGAGCAGTACTTC
CASSQETRGSEQYF
>TRBJ2-1|TRBV13|NA|NA
TGTGCCAGCAGCGTCGGGCGAATCTACAATGAGCAGTTCTTC
CASSVGRIYNEQFF
>TRBJ2-4|TRBV4-2|NA|NA
TGTGCCAGCAGCCAAGAAAACCAGGGGATCTCCAAAAACATTCAGTACTTC
CASSQENQGISKNIQYF
>TRBJ2-7|TRBV29-1|few|NA
TGCAGCGTTGAAAAGCAGGGGACCTACGAGCAGTACTTC
CSVEKQGTYEQYF
>TRBJ1-1|TRBV10-2|few|NA
TGCGCCAGCAGTGAGTCTGGGGGTATCGGAATGAACACTGAAGCTTTCTTT
CASSESGGIGMNTEAFF
>TRBJ1-4|TRBV7-9|few|TRBD1
TGTGCCAGCAGCGTTTCCGGGACAGCGGATGAAAAACTGTTTTTT
CASSVSGTADEKLFF
>TRBJ2-7|TRBV20-1|NA|NA
TGCAGTGCTAGAGGGACGGCGTCTTCTGGCTACGAGCAGTACTTC
CSARGTASSGYEQYF